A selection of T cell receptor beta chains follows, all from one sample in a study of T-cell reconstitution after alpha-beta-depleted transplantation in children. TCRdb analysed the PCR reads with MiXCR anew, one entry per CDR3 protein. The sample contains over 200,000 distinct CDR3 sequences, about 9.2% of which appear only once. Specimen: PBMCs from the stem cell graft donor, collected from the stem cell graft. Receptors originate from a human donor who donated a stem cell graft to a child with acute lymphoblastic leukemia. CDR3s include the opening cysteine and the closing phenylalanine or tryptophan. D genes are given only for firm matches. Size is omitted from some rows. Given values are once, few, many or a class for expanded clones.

CDR3aa: CASSSRGGYTDTQYF
CDR3nt: TGTGCCAGCAGCTCGCGGGGGGGCTACACAGATACGCAGTATTTT
d_gene: TRBD2
abundance: many
j_gene: TRBJ2-3
v_gene: TRBV11-3

CDR3aa: CASRFIAEPSQFF
CDR3nt: TGTGCCAGCAGGTTTATAGCGGAGCCCTCGCAGTTCTTC
d_gene: .
abundance: .
j_gene: TRBJ2-1
v_gene: TRBV6-2/TRBV6-3

CDR3aa: CASSDSRGIYEQYF
CDR3nt: TGCGCCAGCAGTGACTCCAGGGGGATCTACGAGCAGTACTTC
d_gene: TRBD1
abundance: few
j_gene: TRBJ2-7
v_gene: TRBV10-1

CDR3aa: CSARTSGNTDTQYF
CDR3nt: TGCAGTGCTAGGACTAGCGGGAACACAGATACGCAGTATTTT
d_gene: TRBD2
abundance: few
j_gene: TRBJ2-3
v_gene: TRBV20-1

CDR3aa: CAITAQPESYEQYF
CDR3nt: TGTGCCATCACCGCGCAGCCAGAATCCTACGAGCAGTACTTC
d_gene: .
abundance: few
j_gene: TRBJ2-7
v_gene: TRBV10-3

CDR3aa: CASSFSTGKKDSPLHF
CDR3nt: TGCGCCAGCAGCTTTTCGACAGGAAAGAAGGATTCACCCCTCCACTTT
d_gene: .
abundance: .
j_gene: TRBJ1-6
v_gene: TRBV5-1

CDR3aa: CASSLDWSWDRGPNEQFF
CDR3nt: TGTGCCAGCAGCTTAGATTGGAGCTGGGACAGGGGGCCCAATGAGCAGTTCTTC
d_gene: TRBD1
abundance: few
j_gene: TRBJ2-1
v_gene: TRBV11-2

CDR3aa: CASSPAGLPTDTQYF
CDR3nt: TGTGCCAGCTCACCGGCAGGCCTACCCACAGATACGCAGTATTTT
d_gene: .
abundance: .
j_gene: TRBJ2-3
v_gene: TRBV18

CDR3aa: CASSLSRDVEQYF
CDR3nt: TGTGCCAGCAGTTTGAGCAGGGATGTCGAGCAGTACTTC
d_gene: .
abundance: few
j_gene: TRBJ2-7
v_gene: TRBV27

CDR3aa: CASSQDPTELYEQYF
CDR3nt: TGCGCCAGCAGCCAAGACCCGACGGAACTCTACGAGCAGTACTTC
d_gene: .
abundance: .
j_gene: TRBJ2-7
v_gene: TRBV4-3

CDR3aa: CASSLILGQSQETQYF
CDR3nt: TGCGCCAGCAGCTTGATCCTGGGACAGAGTCAAGAGACCCAGTACTTC
d_gene: TRBD1
abundance: .
j_gene: TRBJ2-5
v_gene: TRBV5-1

CDR3aa: CASSRIPSSYNEQFF
CDR3nt: TGCGCCAGCAGCCGGATACCGAGCTCCTACAATGAGCAGTTCTTC
d_gene: .
abundance: few
j_gene: TRBJ2-1
v_gene: TRBV4-3

CDR3aa: CASSPDPSNEQFF
CDR3nt: TGTGCCAGCAGCCCAGACCCTAGCAATGAGCAGTTCTTC
d_gene: .
abundance: many
j_gene: TRBJ2-1
v_gene: TRBV3-1

CDR3aa: CSISGGSGYTF
CDR3nt: TGCAGCATCTCAGGGGGCTCTGGCTACACCTTC
d_gene: TRBD1
abundance: many
j_gene: TRBJ1-2
v_gene: TRBV29-1

CDR3aa: CASSPGAPAYTEAFF
CDR3nt: TGCGCCAGCAGCCCCGGTGCACCGGCTTACACTGAAGCTTTCTTT
d_gene: .
abundance: many
j_gene: TRBJ1-1
v_gene: TRBV5-1

CDR3aa: CASSQQDRGPSYEQYF
CDR3nt: TGCGCCAGCAGTCAACAAGACAGGGGGCCCTCCTACGAGCAGTACTTC
d_gene: TRBD1
abundance: .
j_gene: TRBJ2-7
v_gene: TRBV23-1

CDR3aa: CASSYWPPEETQYF
CDR3nt: TGTGCCAGCAGTTACTGGCCCCCTGAAGAGACCCAGTACTTC
d_gene: .
abundance: .
j_gene: TRBJ2-5
v_gene: TRBV6-5

CDR3aa: CASSPYTEAFF
CDR3nt: TGCGCCAGCAGCCCCTACACTGAAGCTTTCTTT
d_gene: .
abundance: .
j_gene: TRBJ1-1
v_gene: TRBV5-1

CDR3aa: CSAGDSFNEQFF
CDR3nt: TGCAGTGCAGGGGACTCTTTCAATGAGCAGTTCTTC
d_gene: .
abundance: many
j_gene: TRBJ2-1
v_gene: TRBV20-1

CDR3aa: CASSSGLAKNTGELFF
CDR3nt: TGTGCCAGCAGCTCTGGACTAGCGAAGAACACCGGGGAGCTGTTTTTT
d_gene: TRBD2
abundance: many
j_gene: TRBJ2-2
v_gene: TRBV5-4

CDR3aa: CASSLGAGVQETQYF
CDR3nt: TGTGCCAGCAGCTTGGGAGCGGGGGTCCAAGAGACCCAGTACTTC
d_gene: TRBD2
abundance: many
j_gene: TRBJ2-5
v_gene: TRBV5-6

CDR3aa: CASSLTVPNEKLFF
CDR3nt: TGTGCCAGCAGCCTGACCGTACCTAATGAAAAACTGTTTTTT
d_gene: .
abundance: .
j_gene: TRBJ1-4
v_gene: TRBV5-5

CDR3aa: CSVEGIRLPYNEQFF
CDR3nt: TGCAGCGTTGAAGGGATTCGTCTCCCCTACAATGAGCAGTTCTTC
d_gene: .
abundance: .
j_gene: TRBJ2-1
v_gene: TRBV29-1

CDR3aa: CASSLGRAEQYF
CDR3nt: TGTGCCAGCAGCTTAGGGCGAGCCGAGCAGTACTTC
d_gene: .
abundance: once
j_gene: TRBJ2-7
v_gene: TRBV7-2

CDR3aa: CASNIGGAGTGELFF
CDR3nt: TGTGCCAGCAACATCGGGGGGGCCGGCACCGGGGAGCTGTTTTTT
d_gene: TRBD2
abundance: .
j_gene: TRBJ2-2
v_gene: TRBV9

CDR3aa: CSASSGDPKTYEQYF
CDR3nt: TGCAGTGCTTCCTCCGGAGACCCAAAAACCTACGAGCAGTACTTC
d_gene: .
abundance: .
j_gene: TRBJ2-7
v_gene: TRBV20-1

CDR3aa: CSVAGQSDSPLHF
CDR3nt: TGCAGCGTGGCGGGACAGTCGGATTCACCCCTCCACTTT
d_gene: TRBD1
abundance: many
j_gene: TRBJ1-6
v_gene: TRBV29-1

CDR3aa: CASSPRETGEKLFF
CDR3nt: TGTGCCAGCAGTCCCAGGGAAACAGGTGAAAAACTGTTTTTT
d_gene: .
abundance: .
j_gene: TRBJ1-4
v_gene: TRBV6-1

CDR3aa: CASSLSRGRVGSNYGYTF
CDR3nt: TGTGCCAGCAGCTTATCCAGGGGGCGCGTCGGTTCCAACTATGGCTACACCTTC
d_gene: TRBD1
abundance: few
j_gene: TRBJ1-2
v_gene: TRBV11-1

CDR3aa: CSVDKEAYGYTF
CDR3nt: TGCAGCGTTGACAAGGAAGCTTATGGCTACACCTTC
d_gene: .
abundance: many
j_gene: TRBJ1-2
v_gene: TRBV29-1

CDR3aa: CASSERTYNSPLHF
CDR3nt: TGTGCCAGCAGTGAACGGACCTATAATTCACCCCTCCACTTT
d_gene: .
abundance: few
j_gene: TRBJ1-6
v_gene: TRBV6-1

CDR3aa: CSVFFTGARNTEAFF
CDR3nt: TGCAGCGTTTTTTTTACAGGGGCCCGGAACACTGAAGCTTTCTTT
d_gene: TRBD1
abundance: many
j_gene: TRBJ1-1
v_gene: TRBV29-1

CDR3aa: CASSEPYRAAEAFF
CDR3nt: TGTGCCAGCAGTGAACCCTACAGGGCGGCTGAAGCTTTCTTT
d_gene: .
abundance: .
j_gene: TRBJ1-1
v_gene: TRBV2

CDR3aa: CASSLGRAANTEAFF
CDR3nt: TGTGCCAGCAGCTTAGGGAGGGCAGCGAACACTGAAGCTTTCTTT
d_gene: .
abundance: many
j_gene: TRBJ1-1
v_gene: TRBV7-2

CDR3aa: CASSFGRGETKQHF
CDR3nt: TGTGCCAGCAGCTTCGGGAGGGGAGAGACCAAACAGCATTTT
d_gene: .
abundance: .
j_gene: TRBJ1-5
v_gene: TRBV7-8

CDR3aa: CASRTQGDTEAFF
CDR3nt: TGTGCCAGCAGGACACAGGGAGACACTGAAGCTTTCTTT
d_gene: .
abundance: many
j_gene: TRBJ1-1
v_gene: TRBV6-1

CDR3aa: CASSQDEGIYGYTF
CDR3nt: TGTGCCAGCAGCCAAGATGAAGGGATTTATGGCTACACCTTC
d_gene: .
abundance: .
j_gene: TRBJ1-2
v_gene: TRBV3-1

CDR3aa: CSARERVRSYEQYF
CDR3nt: TGCAGTGCTAGAGAGAGGGTAAGGTCCTACGAGCAGTACTTC
d_gene: .
abundance: many
j_gene: TRBJ2-7
v_gene: TRBV20-1

CDR3aa: CASSLVRGEGNQPQHF
CDR3nt: TGTGCCAGCAGCTTAGTACGGGGAGAGGGCAATCAGCCCCAGCATTTT
d_gene: .
abundance: .
j_gene: TRBJ1-5
v_gene: TRBV7-8

CDR3aa: CASKLGQNNSPLHF
CDR3nt: TGTGCCAGCAAACTGGGACAGAATAATTCACCCCTCCACTTT
d_gene: TRBD1
abundance: .
j_gene: TRBJ1-6
v_gene: TRBV28

CDR3aa: CASSYSGQGYFGYTF
CDR3nt: TGTGCCAGCAGCTATTCCGGACAGGGATACTTTGGCTACACCTTC
d_gene: TRBD1
abundance: .
j_gene: TRBJ1-2
v_gene: TRBV27

CDR3aa: CASSYLASPLHF
CDR3nt: TGTGCCAGCAGTTACCTAGCTTCACCCCTCCACTTT
d_gene: .
abundance: few
j_gene: TRBJ1-6
v_gene: TRBV6-5

CDR3aa: CASSVPSGVQETQYF
CDR3nt: TGTGCCAGCAGCGTACCTAGCGGGGTCCAAGAGACCCAGTACTTC
d_gene: TRBD2
abundance: few
j_gene: TRBJ2-5
v_gene: TRBV7-6

CDR3aa: CSVEPGARYGYTF
CDR3nt: TGCAGCGTTGAACCAGGGGCGCGCTATGGCTACACCTTC
d_gene: .
abundance: few
j_gene: TRBJ1-2
v_gene: TRBV29-1

CDR3aa: CASSRGGAYNEQFF
CDR3nt: TGTGCCAGCAGCCGAGGGGGGGCCTACAATGAGCAGTTCTTC
d_gene: .
abundance: few
j_gene: TRBJ2-1
v_gene: TRBV3-1

CDR3aa: CASSQKHETQYF
CDR3nt: TGTGCCAGCAGCCAGAAGCACGAGACCCAGTACTTC
d_gene: .
abundance: many
j_gene: TRBJ2-5
v_gene: TRBV3-1

CDR3aa: CASSQELVAFF
CDR3nt: TGTGCCAGCAGCCAAGAATTGGTAGCTTTCTTT
d_gene: .
abundance: many
j_gene: TRBJ1-1
v_gene: TRBV3-1

CDR3aa: CATVRDPYNEQFF
CDR3nt: TGTGCCACAGTAAGGGACCCCTACAATGAGCAGTTCTTC
d_gene: .
abundance: many
j_gene: TRBJ2-1
v_gene: TRBV6-2/TRBV6-3

CDR3aa: CSVDAQGGQETQYF
CDR3nt: TGCAGCGTTGACGCGCAGGGGGGACAAGAGACCCAGTACTTC
d_gene: .
abundance: .
j_gene: TRBJ2-5
v_gene: TRBV29-1